The following is a T cell receptor (beta chain) sequence with its context. The antigen remains undetermined. PBMCs numbering at least 6 million were isolated per sample. The sample belongs to a study of blood T cells in healthy people across ages. Study information: T cells yielded about one barcoded beta molecule per two cells through template switching.

For the second PCR, which ran for about 7 to 11 cycles, a sample-barcoded 5' primer and a J-beta primer mix were used. A template-switch adaptor containing 12 random nucleotides labeled each cDNA molecule. TCRdb reprocessed the 5' RACE reads with MiXCR, giving one entry per CDR3 protein. The data hold about 830,000 distinct CDR3 sequences, with 58% observed a single time. With V trimmed by 5 bases and J by 5 bases, 9 bases remained unmatched. The CDR3 has 15 amino acids. Germline CDR1 is SGHTA and CDR2 is FQGNSA. The study's findings and limits: Naive T cell percentage strongly correlated with TCR beta diversity.

The chain has TRBV7-2 and TRBJ2-5, with 9 bases fitting TRBD2. The specimen sequenced was blood. The sequence came from a man under 40 in good health. CDR3 sequence: CASSPTVGLAETQYF. As DNA, the CDR3 is TGTGCCAGCAGCCCAACCGTTGGACTAGCGGAGACCCAGTACTTC.